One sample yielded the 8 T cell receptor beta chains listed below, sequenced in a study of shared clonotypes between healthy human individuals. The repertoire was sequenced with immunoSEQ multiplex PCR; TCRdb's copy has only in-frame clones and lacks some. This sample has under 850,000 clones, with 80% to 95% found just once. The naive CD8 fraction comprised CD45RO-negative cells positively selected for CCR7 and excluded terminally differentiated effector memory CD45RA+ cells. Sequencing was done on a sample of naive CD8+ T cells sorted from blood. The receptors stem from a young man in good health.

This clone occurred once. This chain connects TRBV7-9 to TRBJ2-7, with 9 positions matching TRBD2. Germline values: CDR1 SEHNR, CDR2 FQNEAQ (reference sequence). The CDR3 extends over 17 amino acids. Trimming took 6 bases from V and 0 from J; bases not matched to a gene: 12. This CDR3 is CASSPMGASGNSYEQYF. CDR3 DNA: TGTGCCAGCAGTCCCATGGGGGCTAGCGGGAACTCCTACGAGCAGTACTTC.

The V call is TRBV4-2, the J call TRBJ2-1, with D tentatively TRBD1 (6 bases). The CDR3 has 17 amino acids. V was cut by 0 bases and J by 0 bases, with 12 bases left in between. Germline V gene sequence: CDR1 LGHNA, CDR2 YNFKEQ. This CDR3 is CASSQDLLGGSYNEQFF. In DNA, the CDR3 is TGTGCCAGCAGCCAAGATCTTTTAGGGGGCTCCTACAATGAGCAGTTCTTC.

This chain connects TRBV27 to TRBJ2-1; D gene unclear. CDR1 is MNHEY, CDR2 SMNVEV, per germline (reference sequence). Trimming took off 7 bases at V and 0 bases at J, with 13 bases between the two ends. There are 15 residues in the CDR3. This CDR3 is CASNEIPSSYNEQFF. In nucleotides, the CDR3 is TGTGCCAGCAATGAAATTCCGAGCTCCTACAATGAGCAGTTCTTC.

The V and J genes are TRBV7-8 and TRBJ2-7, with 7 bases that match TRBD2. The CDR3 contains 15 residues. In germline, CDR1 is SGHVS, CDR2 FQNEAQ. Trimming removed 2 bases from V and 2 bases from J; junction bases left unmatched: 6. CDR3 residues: CASSLLFGGTYEQYF. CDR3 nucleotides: TGTGCCAGCAGCTTATTGTTCGGGGGGACCTACGAGCAGTACTTC.

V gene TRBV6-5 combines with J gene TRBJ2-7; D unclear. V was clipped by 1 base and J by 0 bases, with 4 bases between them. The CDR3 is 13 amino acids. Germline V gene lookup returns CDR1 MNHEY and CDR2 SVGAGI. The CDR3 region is CASSYYNSYEQYF. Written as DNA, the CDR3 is TGTGCCAGCAGTTACTACAACTCCTACGAGCAGTACTTC.

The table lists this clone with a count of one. The CDR3 spells CASSLGGGSYNEQFF. In DNA, the CDR3 is TGCGCCAGCAGCTTGGGAGGGGGCTCCTACAATGAGCAGTTCTTC. The rearrangement links TRBV5-1 to TRBJ2-1, with D tentatively TRBD1 (6 bases). This CDR3 is 15 amino acids long. The germline V gene has CDR1 SGHRS and CDR2 YFSETQ. V gave up 0 bases and J gave up 0 bases, with 7 bases separating them.

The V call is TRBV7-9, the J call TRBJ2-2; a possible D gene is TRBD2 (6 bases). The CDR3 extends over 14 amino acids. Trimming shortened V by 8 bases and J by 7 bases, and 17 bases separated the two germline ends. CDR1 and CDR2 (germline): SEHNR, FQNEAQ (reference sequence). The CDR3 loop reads CASSSGVAVGELFF. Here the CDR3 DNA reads TGTGCCAGCTCATCGGGGGTAGCTGTCGGGGAGCTGTTTTTT.

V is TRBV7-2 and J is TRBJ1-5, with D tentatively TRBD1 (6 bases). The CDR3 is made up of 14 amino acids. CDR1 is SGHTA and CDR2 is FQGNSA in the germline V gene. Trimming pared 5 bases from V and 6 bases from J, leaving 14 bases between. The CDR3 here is CASSPLGAGQPQHF. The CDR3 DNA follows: TGTGCCAGCAGCCCCCTGGGGGCTGGTCAGCCCCAGCATTTT.